The entry below gives a single T cell receptor beta chain sequence along with its context. Authors' processing steps: Quantification of nucleated cells was approximated via reference gene primer amplification. Data came from immunoSEQ multiplex PCR; TCRdb stores just in-frame clones and leaves some out. D and trimming come from the DNA, and the V and J calls and clone size come from that table. The table shows about 33,000 clones, with about 86% occurring only once. Germline lookup yields CDR1 MNHEY and CDR2 SVGEGT. The J segment lost 7 bases and the V segment lost 6 bases, leaving 19 bases of the junction unmatched. The CDR3 spans 18 residues. These data are taken from a study of blood T cell repertoires in COVID-19. Turning to the study itself: The United States, Italy and Spain provided the acute and convalescent COVID-19 samples. PBMCs, B-cell-depleted T cells, or T cells were the source of the cDNA or gDNA that made up the material.

This TCR was sampled from a human donor in a cohort sampled during active COVID-19. The sequenced sample consisted of peripheral blood. The chain joins TRBV6-2 or TRBV6-3 to TRBJ2-2; 8 nucleotides align to TRBD2. CDR3 in amino acids: CASSTYPRAAGVIGELFF. The CDR3 DNA follows: TGTGCCAGCAGCACGTACCCCCGAGCAGCGGGAGTTATCGGGGAGCTGTTTTTT.